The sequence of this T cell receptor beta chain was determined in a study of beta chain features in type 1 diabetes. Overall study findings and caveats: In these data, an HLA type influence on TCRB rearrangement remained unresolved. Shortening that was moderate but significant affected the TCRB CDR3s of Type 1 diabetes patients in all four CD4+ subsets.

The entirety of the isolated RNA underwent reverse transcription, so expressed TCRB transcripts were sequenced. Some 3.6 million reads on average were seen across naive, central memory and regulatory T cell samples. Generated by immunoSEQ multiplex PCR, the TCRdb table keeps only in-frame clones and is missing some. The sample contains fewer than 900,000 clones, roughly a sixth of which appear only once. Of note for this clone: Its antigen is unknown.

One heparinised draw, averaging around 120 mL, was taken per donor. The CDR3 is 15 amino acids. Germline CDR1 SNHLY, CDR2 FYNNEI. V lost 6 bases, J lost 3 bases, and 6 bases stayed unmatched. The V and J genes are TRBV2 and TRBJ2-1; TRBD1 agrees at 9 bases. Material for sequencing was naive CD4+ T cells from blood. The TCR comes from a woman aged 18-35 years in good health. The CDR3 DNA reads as TGTGCCAGCAGCACCGGGACAGGGAGCTACAATGAGCAGTTCTTC. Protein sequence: CASSTGTGSYNEQFF.